The 12 T cell receptor beta chains in this list originate from one sample, sequenced in a study of blood T cell repertoires in COVID-19. Using immunoSEQ multiplex PCR, the repertoire was profiled, and TCRdb retains in-frame clones only, with some absent. The table shows about 110,000 clones, with 65% to 90% occurring only once. The sequenced sample was peripheral blood. These TCRs come from an elderly woman with active or convalescent COVID-19.

V gene TRBV19 combines with J gene TRBJ2-7; 7 bases map to TRBD1. The germline gives CDR1 LNHDA, CDR2 SQIVND (reference sequence). The CDR3 has 12 amino acids. With 6 bases clipped from V and 3 bases from J, the junction kept 2 bases outside the gene matches. The CDR3 nucleotides are TGTGCCAGTAGGGACAGGTTCTACGAGCAGTACTTC. This gives the protein CASRDRFYEQYF. Full variable domain (rest looked up from reference TRBV19 and TRBJ2-7): DGGITQSPKYLFRKEGQNVTLSCEQNLNHDAMYWYRQDPGQGLRLIYYSQIVNDFQKGDIAEGYSVSREKKESFPLTVTSAQKNPTAFYLCASRDRFYEQYFGPGTRLTVT.

This chain uses TRBV6-5 with TRBJ1-2; D uncertain. The CDR3 has 13 amino acids. With 5 bases removed from V and 4 bases from J, the gap between germline ends came to 11 bases. Germline-derived CDR1 and CDR2 are MNHEY and SVGAGI. CDR3 in amino acids: CASSTIRTYGYTF. Here the CDR3 DNA reads TGTGCCAGCAGTACAATTCGAACCTATGGCTACACCTTC.

This clone was counted once. This sequence joins TRBV6-5 and TRBJ2-5, with 12 bases matching TRBD2. The J segment lost 3 bases and the V segment lost 7 bases, leaving 6 bases of the junction unmatched. Looked up from germline, CDR1 is MNHEY and CDR2 is SVGAGI. This CDR3 is 15 amino acids long. The CDR3 sequence: CASNEGLAGEETQYF. The CDR3 DNA sequence: TGTGCCAGCAACGAGGGACTAGCGGGCGAAGAGACCCAGTACTTC.

The chain uses TRBV5-1 and TRBJ2-1; 8 nucleotides agree with TRBD2. V shed 0 bases, J shed 2 bases, and the junction held 4 bases outside the gene matches. The CDR3 runs 16 residues. The germline CDR1 and CDR2 sequences are SGHRS and YFSETQ. CDR3 sequence: CASSLASSGPYNEQFF. CDR3 nucleotides: TGCGCCAGCAGCTTGGCCTCTAGCGGGCCCTACAATGAGCAGTTCTTC. Drawing the rest from reference TRBV5-1 and TRBJ2-1, the complete variable domain is KAGVTQTPRYLIKTRGQQVTLSCSPISGHRSVSWYQQTPGQGLQFLFEYFSETQRNKGNFPGRFSGRQFSNSRSEMNVSTLELGDSALYLCASSLASSGPYNEQFFGPGTRLTVL.

The chain is built from TRBV27 and TRBJ1-1; D may be TRBD1 (6 bases). Trimming took 7 bases from V and 6 from J, leaving 24 bases between them. The CDR3 has 16 residues. Germline loops: CDR1 MNHEY, CDR2 SMNVEV (reference sequence). The CDR3 sequence: CASTLTYNREGAEAFF. CDR3 coding DNA: TGTGCCAGCACCCTCACTTATAACAGGGAAGGGGCTGAAGCTTTCTTT.

The gene calls are TRBV27 and TRBJ2-1, with 8 bases fitting TRBD2. This CDR3 has 18 residues. Germline CDR1 MNHEY, CDR2 SMNVEV (reference sequence). V was pared by 2 bases and J by 1 base, with 10 bases of the junction left unmatched. CDR3 protein: CASSLGVSGGGSYNEQFF. CDR3 sequence (DNA): TGTGCCAGCAGTTTAGGGGTGTCGGGAGGGGGGTCCTACAATGAGCAGTTCTTC.

This clone was counted between two and nine times. V usage is TRBV24-1 and J usage is TRBJ2-5; 11 positions match TRBD2. This CDR3 comprises 16 residues. V lost 4 bases, J lost 2 bases, and 5 bases stayed unmatched. The germline CDR1 and CDR2 sequences are KGHDR and SFDVKD. In DNA, the CDR3 is TGTGCCACCAGTGAGGATCTAGCGGGAGGACAAGAGACCCAGTACTTC. Amino acid sequence: CATSEDLAGGQETQYF.

The chain uses TRBV24-1 and TRBJ1-3; unclear D gene. The CDR3 extends over 16 amino acids. V lost 5 bases to trimming and J lost 0 bases, with 13 bases between them. Germline assignment: CDR1 KGHDR and CDR2 SFDVKD. CDR3 in amino acids: CATSGREKSSGNTIYF. As DNA, the CDR3 is TGTGCCACCAGTGGGAGAGAGAAGAGCTCTGGAAACACCATATATTTT.

The rearrangement joins TRBV6-1 to TRBJ1-4; 10 nucleotides match TRBD1. This CDR3 is built from 16 residues. Trimming cost V 3 bases and J 9 bases; bases outside gene matches: 10. Germline lookup yields CDR1 MNHNS and CDR2 SASEGT. CDR3: CASSDRGTGASKKLFF. The CDR3, as DNA: TGTGCCAGCAGTGACCGTGGGACAGGGGCTAGCAAAAAACTGTTTTTT.

The V gene is TRBV9, the J gene TRBJ1-2, with D possibly matching TRBD1 (6 bases). The CDR3 runs to 14 residues. Germline assignment: CDR1 SGDLS and CDR2 YYNGEE. V was pared by 4 bases and J by 3 bases, with 13 bases between. CDR3 sequence: CASSPRQADYGYTF. CDR3 sequence (DNA): TGTGCCAGCAGCCCTCGACAGGCCGACTATGGCTACACCTTC.

The chain uses TRBV28 and TRBJ1-2, with TRBD1 matching 9 bases. Germline trimming cut 2 bases from V and 5 bases from J; bases unmatched to any gene: 15. CDR3 size: 18 residues. Germline V gene data show CDR1 as MDHEN and CDR2 as SYDVKM. The CDR3: CASSLAGTGSTVGYGYTF. The CDR3 bases are TGTGCCAGCAGTTTAGCCGGGACAGGGAGTACCGTGGGGTATGGCTACACCTTC.

V is TRBV3-1 (or the pseudogene TRBV3-2) and J is TRBJ2-3; 10 bases are a match to TRBD2. The CDR3 consists of 16 residues. The trim removed 1 base at V and 4 bases at J, leaving 5 bases unmatched. Germline lookup yields CDR1 LGHDT and CDR2 YNNKEL (reference sequence). The CDR3 protein is CASSQGLAGASDTQYF. The CDR3 coding sequence is TGTGCCAGCAGCCAAGGCCTAGCGGGAGCGTCAGATACGCAGTATTTT.